One and the same sample provided the 28 T cell receptor beta chains below, sequenced in a study of tumor-infiltrating lymphocytes in localized non-small cell lung cancer (dated by TCRdb to the early 2020s). Libraries were prepared through the immunoSEQ multiplex PCR assay. The table was pulled from immuneACCESS by TCRdb, which kept in-frame rearrangements only. Such tables lose some clones; where checked, under half of the loss comes from unresolved V genes, and the rest has no known cause. The sample table records some 10,000 clones; around 77% of these occur just once. Together, the top ten hold roughly 18% of the sample. The sample was uninvolved lung tissue not adjacent to the tumor. These receptors were collected from a human donor with non-small cell lung cancer.

V and J are TRBV5-6 and TRBJ1-6; no definite D call. Trimming removed 7 bases from V and 0 bases from J, with 11 bases in between. The V gene's germline CDR1 is SGHDT and CDR2 YYEEEE. CDR3 length: 15 residues. Written as DNA, the CDR3 is TGTGCCAGCGGGCCTCGGGGCTCCTATAATTCACCCCTCCACTTT. Translation: CASGPRGSYNSPLHF.

The chain carries TRBV19 and TRBJ1-2; 9 bases are shared with TRBD1. The CDR3 totals 14 residues. Germline CDR1 and CDR2: LNHDA and SQIVND (reference sequence). Trimming removed 5 bases from V and 3 bases from J; junction bases left unmatched: 4. CDR3 sequence reads: CASSPWDRDYGYTF. The CDR3 DNA reads as TGTGCCAGTAGTCCCTGGGACAGGGACTATGGCTACACCTTC.

This clone rates as medium-sized (0.01 to 0.1%). The chain has TRBV7-2 and TRBJ2-5; D gene unclear. The CDR3 runs 14 residues. The V end lost 8 bases, the J end lost 5 bases, and 18 bases lay between the germline ends. The germline CDR1 and CDR2 sequences are SGHTA and FQGNSA. The CDR3 protein is CASRPTSGSETQYF. DNA for the CDR3: TGTGCCAGCCGCCCCACCTCGGGCTCGGAGACCCAGTACTTC.

The J gene is TRBJ1-1, the V gene TRBV9; D remains unclear. The V and J ends lost 4 bases and 5 bases respectively, with 18 bases between them. CDR3 size: 15 residues. The germline V gene encodes CDR1 SGDLS and CDR2 YYNGEE. The CDR3 is CASSLSPSGMTEAFF. The DNA of the CDR3 is TGTGCCAGCAGCCTCAGCCCTTCGGGGATGACTGAAGCTTTCTTT.

This clone was counted only a few times. This rearrangement joins TRBV9 to TRBJ1-2; D unclear. This CDR3 is built from 13 residues. Trimming pared 0 bases from V and 1 base from J, leaving 4 bases between. Per germline, CDR1 SGDLS and CDR2 YYNGEE. The CDR3 sequence is CASSVEDNYGYTF. The CDR3 DNA is TGTGCCAGCAGCGTAGAGGATAACTATGGCTACACCTTC.

The chain couples TRBV7-2 to TRBJ1-5; tentative D call: TRBD1 (6 bases). The CDR3 has 15 residues. The germline CDR1 and CDR2 sequences are SGHTA and FQGNSA. Deletions cut 3 bases from V and 3 bases from J, with 12 bases between. CDR3 loop: CASSFSGQNNQPQHF. The DNA of the CDR3 is TGTGCCAGCAGCTTTAGCGGACAGAACAATCAGCCCCAGCATTTT.

The chain employs TRBV5-1 and TRBJ2-2, with D tentatively TRBD2 (6 bases). Germline CDR1 SGHRS, CDR2 YFSETQ. V gave up 4 bases and J gave up 4 bases, with 20 bases separating them. The CDR3 extends over 17 amino acids. This chain's CDR3 is CASSPWPLVGGTGELFF. CDR3 in DNA: TGCGCCAGCAGCCCGTGGCCTTTGGTGGGAGGCACCGGGGAGCTGTTTTTT.

The chain couples TRBV28 to TRBJ1-1; D call uncertain. The V end lost 4 bases, the J end lost 1 base, and 16 bases lay between the germline ends. There are 16 residues in the CDR3. CDR1 is MDHEN and CDR2 is SYDVKM in the germline V gene. In DNA, the CDR3 is TGTGCCAGCAGTTCCCGGGGTGGTAGGACGAACACTGAAGCTTTCTTT. Protein sequence: CASSSRGGRTNTEAFF.

This clone has just a few counts. This CDR3 is CASSLGQEQFF. DNA of the CDR3: TGTGCCAGCAGCCTTGGACAGGAGCAGTTCTTC. V usage is TRBV4-2 and J usage is TRBJ2-1, with a weak D call TRBD1 (6 bases). CDR1 LGHNA and CDR2 YNFKEQ come from the germline V gene. V lost 4 bases and J 10 bases, leaving 8 bases between the germline ends. The CDR3 is 11 amino acids.

This clone was found once. The chain couples TRBV11-3 to TRBJ1-6, with TRBD1 matching 12 bases. There are 15 residues in the CDR3. CDR1 and CDR2 (germline): SGHNT, YENEEA. Unmatched junction bases numbered 1, after V lost 3 bases and J lost 7 bases. The CDR3 is CASSLGTGGNSPLHF. DNA for the CDR3: TGTGCCAGCAGCTTGGGGACAGGGGGCAATTCACCCCTCCACTTT.

This chain joins TRBV4-2 and TRBJ2-1; TRBD1 or TRBD2 may be the D gene (5 bases each). This CDR3 has 16 residues. Germline assignment: CDR1 LGHNA and CDR2 YNFKEQ. The V gene lost 3 bases and the J gene lost 0 bases, with 12 bases spanning the gap. CDR3 region: CASSQGTLVSYNEQFF. The CDR3 nucleotides read TGTGCCAGCAGCCAGGGGACCCTTGTCTCCTACAATGAGCAGTTCTTC.

The chain recombines TRBV25-1 with TRBJ2-3; TRBD2 is a possible D gene (6 bases). The CDR3 totals 15 residues. The V gene lost 1 base and the J gene lost 1 base, with 9 bases spanning the gap. Germline-derived CDR1 and CDR2 are MGHDK and SYGVNS. The CDR3 protein is CASSESPGGTDTQYF. The CDR3 bases are TGTGCCAGCAGTGAATCCCCGGGAGGCACAGATACGCAGTATTTT.

To note about this clone: The junction differs from germline at one of its ends, possibly a read error. The chain has TRBV10-3 and TRBJ2-7; 10 bases fit TRBD2. This CDR3 has 14 amino acids. From germline, CDR1 is ENHRY and CDR2 SYGVKD. This CDR3 is CAISESPGTSGTFF. In DNA, the CDR3 is TGTGCCATCAGTGAGTCGCCGGGAACTAGCGGGACCTTCTTC.

V usage is TRBV30 and J usage is TRBJ1-2; 7 bases map to TRBD1. J was trimmed by 1 base and V by 2 bases; bases with no gene match: 4. There are 14 residues in the CDR3. Germline V gives CDR1 GTSNPN, CDR2 SVGIG (reference sequence). CDR3 loop: CAWSQTGSNYGYTF. The DNA for the CDR3 is TGTGCCTGGAGTCAGACAGGGAGTAACTATGGCTACACCTTC.

This clone occurred a few times. The rearrangement uses TRBV7-9 and TRBJ1-1; D possibly corresponds to TRBD1 (6 bases). The V end was cut by 3 bases, the J end by 0 bases, with 23 bases between. Germline values: CDR1 SEHNR, CDR2 FQNEAQ (reference sequence). CDR3 length equals 19 residues. DNA of the CDR3: TGTGCCAGCAGCTTTGGGACAAACTTCCAGGCCCCTATGAACACTGAAGCTTTCTTT. Translating it yields CASSFGTNFQAPMNTEAFF.

This chain joins TRBV5-4 and TRBJ1-4, with unresolved D. The CDR3 consists of 15 residues. Germline loops: CDR1 SGHNT, CDR2 YYREEE (reference sequence). Trimming shortened V by 1 base and J by 4 bases, and 11 bases separated the two germline ends. This CDR3 reads CASSLNRAVNEKLFF. In nucleotides, the CDR3 is TGTGCCAGCAGCTTGAACCGGGCCGTTAATGAAAAACTGTTTTTT. Full variable domain (missing parts from reference TRBV5-4 and TRBJ1-4): ETGVTQSPTHLIKTRGQQVTLRCSSQSGHNTVSWYQQALGQGPQFIFQYYREEENGRGNFPPRFSGLQFPNYSSELNVNALELDDSALYLCASSLNRAVNEKLFFGSGTQLSVL.

This chain links TRBV11-3 with TRBJ2-5, with TRBD2 matching 14 bases. This CDR3 contains 18 residues. V was clipped by 5 bases and J by 7 bases; unmatched bases: 15. Germline CDR1 is SGHNT and CDR2 is YENEEA. The CDR3 here is CASSISGLAGALAVTQYF. CDR3 bases: TGTGCCAGCAGCATCTCGGGACTAGCGGGGGCCTTGGCGGTGACCCAGTACTTC.

The chain recombines TRBV28 with TRBJ2-7, with a weak D call TRBD1 (5 bases). V was shortened by 6 bases and J by 1 base, with 10 bases between the two germline ends. The CDR3 is 13 amino acids. Germline V CDR1 and CDR2: MDHEN, SYDVKM. Here the CDR3 reads CASRAGISYEQYF. CDR3 sequence (DNA): TGTGCCAGCAGGGCAGGGATTTCCTACGAGCAGTACTTC.

The rearrangement joins TRBV11-2 to TRBJ1-1, with a weak D call TRBD1 (5 bases). The CDR3 is 14 amino acids. Germline loops: CDR1 SGHAT, CDR2 FQNNGV. Deletions cut 1 base from V and 1 base from J, with 7 bases between. This chain's CDR3 is CASSLVGGNTEAFF. CDR3 in DNA: TGTGCCAGCAGCTTAGTGGGGGGGAACACTGAAGCTTTCTTT. Looking up the rest from reference TRBV11-2 and TRBJ1-1 gives the full variable domain: EAGVAQSPRYKIIEKRQSVAFWCNPISGHATLYWYQQILGQGPKLLIQFQNNGVVDDSQLPKDRFSAERLKGVDSTLKIQPAKLEDSAVYLCASSLVGGNTEAFFGQGTRLTVV.

This clone was picked up a small number of times. This chain links TRBV9 with TRBJ1-4, with D maybe TRBD1 (6 bases). The germline V and J ends were trimmed by 0 bases and 4 bases, with 10 bases remaining between them. The CDR3 has 15 amino acids. Germline V gives CDR1 SGDLS, CDR2 YYNGEE. The DNA for the CDR3 is TGTGCCAGCAGCGTAGAGGGGGGTTTTAATGAAAAACTGTTTTTT. Residues: CASSVEGGFNEKLFF.

The V and J genes are TRBV28 and TRBJ1-6, with D perhaps matching TRBD1 (5 bases). V was pared by 6 bases and J by 0 bases, with 15 bases between. The CDR3 contains 17 residues. Germline values: CDR1 MDHEN, CDR2 SYDVKM. The CDR3 coding sequence is TGTGCCAGCAGGGGAAAGGGACCGAGCTCCTATAATTCACCCCTCCACTTT. Translating it yields CASRGKGPSSYNSPLHF.

V is TRBV13 and J is TRBJ1-6, with D perhaps matching TRBD1 (5 bases). CDR1 is PRHDT and CDR2 is FYEKMQ in the germline V gene (reference sequence). V lost 0 bases, J lost 10 bases, and 10 bases lay in between. The CDR3 is 14 amino acids. CDR3 loop: CASSLGSGSSPLHF. The CDR3 region has the DNA TGTGCCAGCAGCTTAGGGTCAGGGTCCTCACCCCTCCACTTT.

V and J are TRBV28 and TRBJ1-2; D remains unclear. The CDR3 covers 12 residues. Germline loops: CDR1 MDHEN, CDR2 SYDVKM. Trimming took 8 bases from V and 4 from J, leaving 11 bases between them. CDR3 DNA: TGTGCCAGCCGAGCGGGAGGCTATGGCTACACCTTC. This encodes CASRAGGYGYTF.

There are a few counts of this clone. The J gene is TRBJ1-2, the V gene TRBV5-1; D gene uncertain. V lost 2 bases and J lost 3, with 11 bases in between. The CDR3 contains 14 residues. Germline V CDR1 and CDR2: SGHRS, YFSETQ. As DNA, the CDR3 is TGCGCCAGCAGCTTTGGAAGCTCTGACTATGGCTACACCTTC. Translated, it gives CASSFGSSDYGYTF.

This sequence joins TRBV7-9 and TRBJ1-2; no reliable D call. V lost 4 bases, J lost 8 bases, and 11 bases lay in between. The CDR3 extends over 12 amino acids. CDR1 and CDR2 (germline): SEHNR, FQNEAQ (reference sequence). The CDR3 region has the DNA TGTGCCAGCAGCTCAGACACGAGGGGCTACACCTTC. It translates to CASSSDTRGYTF.

This chain uses TRBV7-2 with TRBJ1-5; D unresolved. V gave up 4 bases and J gave up 2 bases, with 15 bases separating them. This CDR3 is 16 amino acids long. CDR1 is SGHTA, CDR2 FQGNSA, per germline. The CDR3 nucleotides read TGTGCCAGCAGCTCATCCGGGGAGAACGGCAATCAGCCCCAGCATTTT. This codes for CASSSSGENGNQPQHF.

The genes are TRBV11-2 and TRBJ1-6; D not certain. CDR3 size: 16 residues. The V gene's germline CDR1 is SGHAT and CDR2 FQNNGV. V was cut by 0 bases and J by 10 bases, with 16 bases left in between. CDR3 DNA: TGTGCCAGCAGCTTAGATCAGCCAGGCTCGGGATCACCCCTCCACTTT. This sequence encodes CASSLDQPGSGSPLHF.

The rearrangement joins TRBV10-1 to TRBJ2-3, with 9 positions matching TRBD2. The CDR3 spans 14 residues. V was clipped by 3 bases and J by 5 bases; unmatched bases: 3. Germline CDR1 and CDR2: WNHNN and SYGVQD (reference sequence). CDR3 in amino acids: CASSDQRGVDTQYF. In nucleotides, the CDR3 is TGCGCCAGCAGTGATCAGCGGGGGGTAGATACGCAGTATTTT.